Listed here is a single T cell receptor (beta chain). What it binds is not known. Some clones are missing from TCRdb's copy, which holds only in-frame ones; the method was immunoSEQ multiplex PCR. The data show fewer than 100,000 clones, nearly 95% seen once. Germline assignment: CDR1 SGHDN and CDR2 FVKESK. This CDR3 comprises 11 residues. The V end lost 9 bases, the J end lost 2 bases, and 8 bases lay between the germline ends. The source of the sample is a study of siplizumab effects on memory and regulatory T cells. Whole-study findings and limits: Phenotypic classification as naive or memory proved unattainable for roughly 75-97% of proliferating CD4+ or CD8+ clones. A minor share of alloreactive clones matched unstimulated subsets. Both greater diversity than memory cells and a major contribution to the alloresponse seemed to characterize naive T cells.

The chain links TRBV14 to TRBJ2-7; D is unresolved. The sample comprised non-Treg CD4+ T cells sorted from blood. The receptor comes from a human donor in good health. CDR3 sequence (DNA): TGTGCCAGTGGGGAAGCCTACGAGCAGTACTTC. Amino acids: CASGEAYEQYF.